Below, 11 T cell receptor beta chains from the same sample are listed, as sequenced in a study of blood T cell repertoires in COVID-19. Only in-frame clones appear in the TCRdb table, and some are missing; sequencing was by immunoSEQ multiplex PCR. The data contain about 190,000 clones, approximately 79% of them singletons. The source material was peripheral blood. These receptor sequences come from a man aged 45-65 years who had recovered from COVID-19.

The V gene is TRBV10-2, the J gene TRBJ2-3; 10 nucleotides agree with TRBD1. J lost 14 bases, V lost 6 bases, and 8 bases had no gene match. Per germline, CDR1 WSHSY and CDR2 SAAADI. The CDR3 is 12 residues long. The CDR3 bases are TGCGCCAGCAGCGCCTCGGGGACAGGGGTGTATTTT. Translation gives CASSASGTGVYF.

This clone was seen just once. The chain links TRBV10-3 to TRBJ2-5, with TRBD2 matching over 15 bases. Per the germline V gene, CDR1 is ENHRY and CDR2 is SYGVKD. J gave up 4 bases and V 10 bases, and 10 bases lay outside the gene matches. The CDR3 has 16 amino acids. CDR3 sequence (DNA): TGTGCCACCGTCCCGGGACTAGCGGGAGGTTTAGAGACCCAGTACTTC. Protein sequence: CATVPGLAGGLETQYF.

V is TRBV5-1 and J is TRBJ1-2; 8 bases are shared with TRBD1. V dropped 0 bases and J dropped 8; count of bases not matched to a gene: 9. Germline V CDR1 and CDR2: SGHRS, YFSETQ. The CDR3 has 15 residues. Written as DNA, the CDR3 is TGCGCCAGCAGCTTGGCCAGGGGGCGTCAAGGGGGCTACACCTTC. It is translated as CASSLARGRQGGYTF.

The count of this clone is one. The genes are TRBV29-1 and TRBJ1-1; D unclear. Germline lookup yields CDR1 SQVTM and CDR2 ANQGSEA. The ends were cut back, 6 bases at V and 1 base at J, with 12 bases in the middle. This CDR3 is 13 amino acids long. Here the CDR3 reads CSVDNDRNTEAFF. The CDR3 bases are TGCAGCGTAGACAATGATAGGAACACTGAAGCTTTCTTT.

This CDR3 is CASSITGNYGYTF. The CDR3 coding sequence is TGTGCCAGCAGTATAACAGGGAACTATGGCTACACCTTC. The gene calls are TRBV6-5 and TRBJ1-2, with D possibly TRBD1 on 6 matching bases. Per germline, CDR1 MNHEY and CDR2 SVGAGI. Trimming pared 5 bases from V and 2 bases from J, leaving 9 bases between. This CDR3 spans 13 amino acids.

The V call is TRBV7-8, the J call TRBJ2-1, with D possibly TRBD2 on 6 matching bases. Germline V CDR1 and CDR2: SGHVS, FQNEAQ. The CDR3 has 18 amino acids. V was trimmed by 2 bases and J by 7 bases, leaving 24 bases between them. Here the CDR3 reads CASSLKTRRDVGWNEQFF. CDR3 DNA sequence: TGTGCCAGCAGCTTAAAGACGAGGAGGGACGTAGGATGGAATGAGCAGTTCTTC.

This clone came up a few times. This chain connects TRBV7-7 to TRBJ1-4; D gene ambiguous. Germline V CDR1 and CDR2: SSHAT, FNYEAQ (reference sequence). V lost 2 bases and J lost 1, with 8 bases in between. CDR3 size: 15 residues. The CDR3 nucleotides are TGTGCCAGCAGCTTATCGGCGGGAACTAATGAAAAACTGTTTTTT. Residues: CASSLSAGTNEKLFF. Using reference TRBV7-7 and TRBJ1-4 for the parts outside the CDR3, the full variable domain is GAGVSQSPRYKVTKRGQDVTLRCDPISSHATLYWYQQALGQGPEFLTYFNYEAQPDKSGLPSDRFSAERPEGSISTLTIQRTEQRDSAMYRCASSLSAGTNEKLFFGSGTQLSVL.

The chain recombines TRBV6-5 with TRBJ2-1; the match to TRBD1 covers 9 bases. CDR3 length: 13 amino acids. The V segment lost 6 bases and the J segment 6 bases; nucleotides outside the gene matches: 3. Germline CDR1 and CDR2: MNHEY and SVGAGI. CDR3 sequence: CASRKTGGNEQFF. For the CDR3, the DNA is TGTGCCAGCAGGAAGACAGGGGGCAATGAGCAGTTCTTC.

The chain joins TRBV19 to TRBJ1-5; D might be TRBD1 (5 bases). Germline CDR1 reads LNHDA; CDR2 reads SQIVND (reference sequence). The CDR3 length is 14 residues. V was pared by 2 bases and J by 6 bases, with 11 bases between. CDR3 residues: CASSIQGSVQPQHF. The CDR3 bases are TGTGCCAGTAGTATACAGGGTTCGGTTCAGCCCCAGCATTTT.

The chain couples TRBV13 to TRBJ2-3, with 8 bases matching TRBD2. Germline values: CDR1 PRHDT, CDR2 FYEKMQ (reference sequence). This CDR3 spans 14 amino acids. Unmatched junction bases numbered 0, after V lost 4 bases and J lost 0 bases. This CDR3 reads CASSSSGSTDTQYF. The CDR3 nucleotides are TGTGCCAGCAGCTCTAGCGGGAGCACAGATACGCAGTATTTT.

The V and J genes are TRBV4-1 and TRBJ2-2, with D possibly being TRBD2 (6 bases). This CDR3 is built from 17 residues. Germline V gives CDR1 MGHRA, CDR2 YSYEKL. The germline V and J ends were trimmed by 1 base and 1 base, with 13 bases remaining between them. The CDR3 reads CASSQGFGGMNTGELFF. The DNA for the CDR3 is TGCGCCAGCAGCCAAGGATTCGGCGGGATGAACACCGGGGAGCTGTTTTTT.